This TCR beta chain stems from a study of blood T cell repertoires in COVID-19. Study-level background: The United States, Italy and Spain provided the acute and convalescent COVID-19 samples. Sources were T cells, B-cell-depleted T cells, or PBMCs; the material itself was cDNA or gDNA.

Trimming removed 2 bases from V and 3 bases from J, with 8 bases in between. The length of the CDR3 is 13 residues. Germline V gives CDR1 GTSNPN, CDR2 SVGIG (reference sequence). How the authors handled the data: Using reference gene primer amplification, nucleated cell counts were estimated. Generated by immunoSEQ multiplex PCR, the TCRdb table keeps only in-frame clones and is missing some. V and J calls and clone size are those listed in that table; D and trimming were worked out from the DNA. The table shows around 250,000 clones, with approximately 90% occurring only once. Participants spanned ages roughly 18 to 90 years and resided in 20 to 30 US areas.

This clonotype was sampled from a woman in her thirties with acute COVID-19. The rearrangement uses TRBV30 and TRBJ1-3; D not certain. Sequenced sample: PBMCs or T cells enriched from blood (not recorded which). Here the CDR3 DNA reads TGTGCCTGGAGTCCGGGATTTGGAAACACCATATATTTT. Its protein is CAWSPGFGNTIYF.